This TCR beta chain is drawn from a study of T cell repertoires in cytomegalovirus infection. Study in general: Both CMV infection and a matching HLA type were indicated by public TCR beta signatures.

Findings of the study overall: Summed frequency of shared TCR beta families picked out CMV carriers who also had the relevant HLA. CMV-specific HLA-C-restricted TCR beta clonotypes dominated the ex vivo response.

Comments on this clonotype: The antigen remains undetermined.

TCRdb recomputed calls from the reads with MiXCR, one row per CDR3 protein. The sample carries 600,000 to 800,000 distinct CDR3 sequences, approximately 24% recorded once. With 1 base removed from V and 7 bases from J, the gap between germline ends came to 11 bases. The CDR3 has 13 amino acids. CDR1 and CDR2 (germline): SGHDN, FVKESK. The chain recombines TRBV14 with TRBJ2-7; the D gene is possibly TRBD2 (6 bases). The TCR comes from a human donor in good health (CMV status not recorded). Some clones in this sample may be carry-over from other donors' samples. The source material was CD8+ T cells from PBMCs. The CDR3 bases are TGTGCCAGCAGCCAAGGACTAGTGGCGGAGCAGTACTTC. It specifies CASSQGLVAEQYF.